This TCR beta chain came from a study of shared clonotypes between healthy human individuals. Overall study results and limits: Larger richness was generally estimated for naive than memory subsets.

CDR3 length: 14 residues. V was cut by 4 bases and J by 6 bases, with 16 bases left in between. The germline gives CDR1 SGHRS, CDR2 YFSETQ. The method was immunoSEQ multiplex PCR; TCRdb's version includes in-frame clones alone and lacks a portion of them. This table has about 1.1 million clones, approximately 80% appearing once. Comment on this clone: Its antigen is not identified.

The TCR comes from a man younger than 30 in good health. Some clones in this sample may be carry-over from other donors' samples. The sample taken for sequencing was memory CD4+ T cells from PBMCs. Subset described: CD45RA-negative fraction. The chain links TRBV5-1 to TRBJ1-2; no reliable D call. The CDR3: CASSLTPGDDGYTF. The CDR3 DNA follows: TGCGCCAGCAGCCTAACCCCCGGGGATGATGGCTACACCTTC.